This T cell receptor beta chain was sequenced for a study of Graves' ophthalmopathy and Graves' hyperthyroidism. Comments on this clonotype: Its target is not known. Mismatch with germline at one junction end may stem from a read error.

The CDR3 totals 15 residues. CDR1 SNHLY and CDR2 FYNNEI come from the germline V gene. None of the included patients had other autoimmune diseases, uncontrolled infections, pregnancy or lactation, as these led to exclusion. Whole-study findings and limits: For separating ophthalmopathy from stable hyperthyroidism, a 13-signature model gave 85% to 90% sensitivity and roughly 83% specificity.

RNA served as the template for amplifying TCR beta CDR3 regions. Amplification began with first-round RT-PCR using HTBI primers, then second-round multiplex PCR was performed. MiXCR, run by TCRdb on the multiplex PCR reads, gives a single entry per CDR3 protein. The profile shows about 500,000 distinct CDR3 sequences, just under 40% of them singletons. Sequencing used peripheral blood or thyroid tissue (not recorded which). The chain combines TRBV2 with TRBJ1-2, with a possible D match to TRBD1 (5 bases). The sequence derives from an adult man with Graves' hyperthyroidism. Written as DNA, the CDR3 is TGTGCCAGCATCGTACTAGCGGGGGGTAACAATGGCTACACCTTC. This translates into CASIVLAGGNNGYTF.